These 22 T cell receptor beta chains came from one sample sequenced in a study of tumor-infiltrating lymphocytes in primary liver carcinoma. Starting from around 510 ng of total RNA, TCR beta cDNA was produced with a primer in the constant region. Library construction for TCR beta comprised three nested multiplex PCR rounds performed with slightly modified ARM-PCR. Running approximately 10 cycles apiece, the first two PCR rounds relied on TRBV1-TRBV30 forward primers together with a C-beta reverse primer. In TCRdb, the multiplex PCR reads were re-called with MiXCR into one record per CDR3 protein. The data hold roughly 330,000 distinct CDR3 sequences, with about two thirds observed a single time. Germline DNA was also extracted, while the blood RNA originated from unsorted whole blood. Sequences were obtained from peripheral blood. All receptors come from a man aged 35 to 55 with primary liver carcinoma and hepatitis B virus infection.

Notes on this clonotype: Since a much larger clone is just one base distant, this may be a read error. This rearrangement joins TRBV6-5 to TRBJ1-3, with no clear D. This CDR3 is 15 amino acids long. Germline V CDR1 and CDR2: MNHEY, SVGAGI. Here the CDR3 reads CASSYTQASGTTIYF. The DNA of the CDR3 is TGTGCCAGCAGTTACACCCAGGCCTCTGGAACCACCATATATTTT.

The sample holds one count of this clonotype. An end of the junction differs from the germline gene, which may be a read error. J is TRBJ2-5 and V is TRBV12-3 or TRBV12-4; 8 nucleotides agree with TRBD2. The CDR3 is 12 amino acids. The CDR3 here is CASCRRGGTQNF. The DNA for the CDR3 is TGTGCCAGCTGCCGACGCGGGGGGACCCAGAACTTC.

In regard to this clonotype: This is likely a read error, given that the CDR3 carries no conserved phenylalanine or tryptophan at its end. This chain links TRBV10-1 with TRBJ2-7; 9 positions agree with TRBD2. The CDR3 covers 15 residues. Germline V CDR1 and CDR2: WNHNN, SYGVQD (reference sequence). Germline trimming cut 6 bases from V and 6 bases from J; bases unmatched to any gene: 12. The CDR3 loop is CASSPIAGVPGEQYL. The CDR3, as DNA: TGCGCCAGCAGCCCAATAGCGGGAGTTCCTGGCGAGCAGTACTTA.

On this clonotype: The conserved phenylalanine or tryptophan normally closing the CDR3 is absent here, so this likely arose from a read error. The chain employs TRBV6-5 and TRBJ2-7, with 10 bases matching TRBD2. Germline CDR1 MNHEY, CDR2 SVGAGI. CDR3 size: 14 residues. J lost 2 bases, V lost 4 bases, and 2 bases had no gene match. This CDR3 is CASSSTSGTYEQYI. The CDR3 DNA reads TGTGCCAGCAGTTCTACTAGCGGGACCTACGAGCAGTACATC.

As concerns this clonotype: A read error is possible here, since a much larger clone lies one base away. This chain uses TRBV29-1 with TRBJ1-1; no clear D gene. Germline-derived CDR1 and CDR2 are SQVTM and ANQGSEA. The CDR3 is 12 amino acids. Here the CDR3 DNA reads TGCAGCATGAGGGTTGGGAACACTGAAACTTTCTTT. Translated, it gives CSMRVGNTETFF. The complete variable domain, with remaining parts taken from reference TRBV29-1 and TRBJ1-1, reads SAVISQKPSRDICQRGTSLTIQCQVDSQVTMMFWYRQQPGQSLTLIATANQGSEATYESGFVIDKFPISRPNLTFSTLTVSNMSPEDSSIYLCSMRVGNTETFFGQGTRLTVV.

Note on this clonotype: It may be a read error: a sequence one base away is much more abundant. The rearrangement uses TRBV4-3 and TRBJ2-1; 10 bases line up with TRBD1. Trimming removed 5 bases from V and 7 bases from J; junction bases left unmatched: 5. Germline V gives CDR1 LGHNA, CDR2 YSLEER. CDR3 length: 14 residues. CDR3: CASSSRTGGNEQFF. The CDR3, as DNA: TGCGCCAGCAGCTCGCGGACAGGGGGAAATGAGCAGTTCTTC.

This clonotype was seen a single time. The CDR3 loop reads CASSLPITSESRYTQYF. As DNA, the CDR3 is TGTGCCAGCAGCTTGCCCATCACTAGCGAGAGTCGATATACGCAGTATTTT. This sequence joins TRBV11-2 and TRBJ2-3, with 7 positions matching TRBD2. V trimming: 3 bases; J trimming: 7 bases; junction bases outside the gene matches: 16. Germline V gene lookup returns CDR1 SGHAT and CDR2 FQNNGV. The CDR3 extends over 17 amino acids.

A remark on this clonotype: A junction end diverges from the germline sequence, so it may reflect a read error. The chain is built from TRBV6-6 and TRBJ2-4, with TRBD2 as a possible D gene (5 bases). The germline V gene has CDR1 MNHNY and CDR2 SVGAGI (reference sequence). This CDR3 comprises 18 residues. The CDR3, as DNA: TGTGCCAGCAGTTATAATCTTGGCGGTAGCGTATTCAAAAACACTCAGTACTTC. It translates to CASSYNLGGSVFKNTQYF.

On this clonotype: No conserved phenylalanine or tryptophan is present at the end of the CDR3, so a read error is the likely explanation. V is TRBV5-1 and J is TRBJ2-7; 9 bases line up with TRBD2. Germline CDR1 SGHRS, CDR2 YFSETQ. Unmatched junction bases numbered 13, after V lost 5 bases and J lost 4 bases. The CDR3 runs to 16 residues. CDR3 in amino acids: CASSNTGTSRIYEQYS. The CDR3 region has the DNA TGCGCCAGCAGTAATACCGGGACTAGCAGGATTTACGAGCAGTACTCC.

The J gene is TRBJ2-7, the V gene TRBV6-2 or TRBV6-3; perhaps TRBD1 as D (5 bases). Germline CDR1 MNHEY, CDR2 SVGEGT. There are 13 residues in the CDR3. The V and J ends lost 6 bases and 6 bases respectively, with 15 bases between them. Here the CDR3 reads CASSEDSTCEQYF. In DNA, the CDR3 is TGTGCCAGCAGCGAAGACAGCACCTGCGAGCAGTACTTC.

The chain couples TRBV2 to TRBJ1-1; 8 bases are a match to TRBD1. Germline V gives CDR1 SNHLY, CDR2 FYNNEI. V shed 4 bases, J shed 6 bases, and the junction held 13 bases outside the gene matches. This CDR3 spans 16 amino acids. The DNA of the CDR3 is TGTGCCAGCAGTGTCCAACAGGGACAGGCCCGCTCTGAAGCTTTCTTT. As protein: CASSVQQGQARSEAFF.

Concerning this clonotype: A much bigger clone sits one base away, suggesting this may be a read error. V and J are TRBV6-6 and TRBJ2-2; D gene ambiguous. The CDR3 is 14 residues long. In germline, CDR1 is MNHNY, CDR2 SVGAGI (reference sequence). CDR3 bases: TGTGTCAGCAGTTTGCAGACGAACACCGGGGAGCTGTTTTTT. Translation: CVSSLQTNTGELFF.

Concerning this clonotype itself: A read error is possible here, since a much larger clone lies one base away. The CDR3 DNA reads as TGTGCCAGCAGTCAAAAGTGGGGGGACACTGAAGCTTTCTTT. This encodes CASSQKWGDTEAFF. The chain recombines TRBV6-6 with TRBJ1-1, with D perhaps TRBD1 (5 bases). The CDR3 runs to 14 residues. The germline gives CDR1 MNHNY, CDR2 SVGAGI (reference sequence). Trimming removed 5 bases at V and 3 bases at J, with 13 bases between.

This clonotype appeared many times. V and J are TRBV6-5 and TRBJ1-6, with TRBD1 as a possible D gene (5 bases). The V end lost 10 bases, the J end lost 7 bases, and 17 bases lay between the germline ends. There are 14 residues in the CDR3. In germline, CDR1 is MNHEY, CDR2 SVGAGI. CDR3 coding DNA: TGTGCCACGACCCCGAGACAGTTGAATTCACCCCTCCACTTT. Its protein product is CATTPRQLNSPLHF.

The chain employs TRBV29-1 and TRBJ2-1; 7 bases are a match to TRBD2. The length of the CDR3 is 12 residues. Germline assignment: CDR1 SQVTM and CDR2 ANQGSEA. V lost 5 bases and J lost 16; bases outside the gene matches: 14. The CDR3 DNA is TGCAGCGTTTCTCACACGTCTGGGACTATTTTCTTC. Its translation: CSVSHTSGTIFF.

The chain has TRBV10-3 and TRBJ2-5, with D perhaps TRBD1 (5 bases). Germline lookup yields CDR1 ENHRY and CDR2 SYGVKD. The CDR3 runs 15 residues. Trimming removed 3 bases from V and 1 base from J, with 12 bases in between. The DNA of the CDR3 is TGTGCCATCAGTGATTGCAGGGCAGCCCAAGAGACCCAGTACTTC. Translated, it gives CAISDCRAAQETQYF.

Worth noting for this clonotype: Possible read error: a much larger clone is one base away. The chain links TRBV4-1 to TRBJ2-7; possible D gene TRBD1, 5 bases. Germline V gives CDR1 MGHRA, CDR2 YSYEKL. V lost 4 bases, J lost 1 base, and 14 bases lay in between. This CDR3 is 15 amino acids long. CDR3 amino acids: CASSLWAGLSYEQYF. The DNA of the CDR3 is TGCGCCAGCAGCCTCTGGGCAGGGCTATCCTACGAGCAGTACTTC.

J is TRBJ2-1 and V is TRBV5-1; 7 nucleotides agree with TRBD1. The CDR3 has 16 amino acids. The germline V gene has CDR1 SGHRS and CDR2 YFSETQ. V was pared by 3 bases and J by 16 bases, with 22 bases of the junction left unmatched. The CDR3: CASSSQTGVRVHEYFF. In nucleotides, the CDR3 is TGCGCCAGCAGCTCTCAAACAGGGGTTAGGGTTCATGAGTATTTCTTC.

The chain carries TRBV6-4 and TRBJ2-3, with 9 bases fitting TRBD2. The CDR3 totals 16 residues. The germline gives CDR1 MRHNA, CDR2 SNTAGT. The junction had 4 bases not matched to a gene; V was cut back by 3 bases and J by 0 bases. CDR3 nucleotides: TGTGCCAGCAGTGAAGCTAGCGGGGCTAGCACAGATACGCAGTATTTT. It is translated as CASSEASGASTDTQYF.

This clonotype has ten or more counts. The CDR3 protein is CASSEFSSGPFEQYF. The CDR3 nucleotides read TGCGCCAGCAGTGAGTTCAGTAGCGGTCCGTTCGAGCAGTACTTC. The chain is built from TRBV10-1 and TRBJ2-7, with D possibly TRBD2 on 6 matching bases. Germline values: CDR1 WNHNN, CDR2 SYGVQD (reference sequence). The CDR3 is 15 residues long. V lost 1 base to trimming and J lost 6 bases, with 16 bases between them.

The chain recombines TRBV12-3 or TRBV12-4 with TRBJ2-3; 15 nucleotides line up with TRBD2. This CDR3 has 16 residues. Trimming took 9 bases from V and 3 from J; bases not matched to a gene: 7. The CDR3 nucleotides are TGTGCCAGGACCTCCGGGACTAGCGGGGGGACAGATACGCAGTATTTT. Its protein is CARTSGTSGGTDTQYF.

Turning to this clonotype: The junction does not match germline at one end; this may be a read error. The J gene is TRBJ2-7, the V gene TRBV11-2; D possibly matches TRBD1 or TRBD2 (5 bases each). This CDR3 has 14 residues. Germline V gene sequence: CDR1 SGHAT, CDR2 FQNNGV. The DNA of the CDR3 is TGTGCCAGCAGACTACCAGGGAGTGTCTACGAGCACCACTTC. This translates into CASRLPGSVYEHHF.